This note documents a single TCR beta chain sequence. In germline, CDR1 is MGHRA, CDR2 YSYEKL. This CDR3 has 13 residues. V was shortened by 2 bases and J by 5 bases, with 4 bases between the two germline ends. This specimen comes from a study of blood T cell repertoires in COVID-19. Background on the study: Samples came from the United States, Italy and Spain, spanning acute and convalescent COVID-19. Sample material is recorded as cDNA or gDNA derived from T cells, B-cell-depleted T cells, or PBMCs.

In the authors' methods: Amplification of reference gene primers provided the estimated nucleated cell counts. Repertoires were generated with immunoSEQ multiplex PCR, while TCRdb's copy carries only in-frame clones and drops some. V, J and clone size were drawn from that table, and D and trimming were deduced from the DNA. The sample shows some 220,000 clones, approximately 81% of them seen only once. What was sequenced was peripheral blood. This chain uses TRBV4-1 with TRBJ1-6, with no clear D. This receptor was taken from a man aged 45-65 years who had recovered from COVID-19. DNA for the CDR3: TGCGCCAGCAGCCAACGCGATAATTCACCCCTCCACTTT. Residues: CASSQRDNSPLHF.